The source of this T cell receptor beta chain is a study of control samples from healthy donors and cancer patients. The repertoire was sequenced with immunoSEQ multiplex PCR; TCRdb's copy has only in-frame clones and lacks some. The repertoire has roughly 76,000 clones, about 93% of them found once; the top ten carry more than 5.5%. After removal of 5 bases from V and 0 bases from J, the junction contained 4 bases not matched to a gene. The CDR3 sequence is 15 residues long. Germline V gene data show CDR1 as SGHTA and CDR2 as FQGTGA. This receptor was obtained from a woman in her thirties or forties in good health. Sequenced input: blood. The chain carries TRBV7-3 and TRBJ1-3; 7 nucleotides agree with TRBD1. As DNA, the CDR3 is TGTGCCAGCAGCCAGACAGGGAGCTCTGGAAACACCATATATTTT. This codes for CASSQTGSSGNTIYF.